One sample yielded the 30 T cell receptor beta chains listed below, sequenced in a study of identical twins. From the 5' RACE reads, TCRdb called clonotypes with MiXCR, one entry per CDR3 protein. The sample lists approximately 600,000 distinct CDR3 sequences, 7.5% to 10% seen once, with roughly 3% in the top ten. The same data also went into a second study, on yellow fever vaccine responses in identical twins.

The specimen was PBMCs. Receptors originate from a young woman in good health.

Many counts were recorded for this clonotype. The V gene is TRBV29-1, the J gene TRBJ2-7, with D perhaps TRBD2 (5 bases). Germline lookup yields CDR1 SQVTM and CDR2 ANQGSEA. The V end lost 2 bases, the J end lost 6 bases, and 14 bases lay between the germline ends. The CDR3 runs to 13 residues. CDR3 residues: CSVEWRYSGEQYF. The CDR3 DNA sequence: TGCAGCGTTGAATGGAGGTATTCAGGCGAGCAGTACTTC.

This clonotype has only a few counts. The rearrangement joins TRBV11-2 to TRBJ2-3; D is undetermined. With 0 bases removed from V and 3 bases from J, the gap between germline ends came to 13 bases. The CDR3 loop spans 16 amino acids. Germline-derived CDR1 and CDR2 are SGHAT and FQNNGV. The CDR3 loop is CASSLEGARLTDTQYF. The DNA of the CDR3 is TGTGCCAGCAGCTTAGAAGGCGCCAGGTTGACAGATACGCAGTATTTT.

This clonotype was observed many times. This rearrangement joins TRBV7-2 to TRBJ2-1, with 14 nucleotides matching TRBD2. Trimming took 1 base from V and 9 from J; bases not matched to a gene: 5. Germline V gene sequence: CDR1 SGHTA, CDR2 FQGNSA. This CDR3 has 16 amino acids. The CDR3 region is CASSLGLAGGQGEQFF. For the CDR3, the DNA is TGTGCCAGCAGCTTAGGACTAGCGGGGGGGCAGGGTGAGCAGTTCTTC.

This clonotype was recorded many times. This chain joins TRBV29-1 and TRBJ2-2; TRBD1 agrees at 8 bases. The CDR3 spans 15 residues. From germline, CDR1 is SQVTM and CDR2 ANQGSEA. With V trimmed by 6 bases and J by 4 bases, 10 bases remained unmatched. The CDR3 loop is CSVEVPGGLTGELFF. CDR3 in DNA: TGCAGCGTGGAGGTCCCAGGGGGCCTCACCGGGGAGCTGTTTTTT.

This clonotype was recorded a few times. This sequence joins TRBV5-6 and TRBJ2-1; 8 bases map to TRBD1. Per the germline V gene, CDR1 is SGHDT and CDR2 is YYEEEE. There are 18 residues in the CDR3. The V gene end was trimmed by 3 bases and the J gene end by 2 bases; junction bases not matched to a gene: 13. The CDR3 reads CASSYGQGPGRTYNEQFF. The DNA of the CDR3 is TGTGCCAGCAGCTACGGACAGGGACCCGGTAGAACCTACAATGAGCAGTTCTTC.

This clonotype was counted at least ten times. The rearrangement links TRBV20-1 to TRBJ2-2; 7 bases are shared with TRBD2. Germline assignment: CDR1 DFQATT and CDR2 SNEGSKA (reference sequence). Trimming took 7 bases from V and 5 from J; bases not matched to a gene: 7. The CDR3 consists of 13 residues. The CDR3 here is CSGEGGRTGELFF. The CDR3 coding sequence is TGCAGTGGGGAGGGAGGTCGTACCGGGGAGCTGTTTTTT.

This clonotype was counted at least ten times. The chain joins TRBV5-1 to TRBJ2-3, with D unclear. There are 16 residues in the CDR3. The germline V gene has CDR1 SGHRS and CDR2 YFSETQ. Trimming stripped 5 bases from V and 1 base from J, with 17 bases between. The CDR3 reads CASSSDLGRRTDTQYF. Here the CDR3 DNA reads TGCGCCAGCAGTTCTGACCTTGGTCGGCGCACAGATACGCAGTATTTT.

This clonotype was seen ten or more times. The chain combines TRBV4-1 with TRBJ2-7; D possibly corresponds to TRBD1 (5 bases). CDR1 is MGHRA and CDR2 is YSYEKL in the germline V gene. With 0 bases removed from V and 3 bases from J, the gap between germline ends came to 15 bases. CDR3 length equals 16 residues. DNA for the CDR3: TGCGCCAGCAGCCAAGAAAGGACACCCCTTTACTACGAGCAGTACTTC. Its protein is CASSQERTPLYYEQYF.

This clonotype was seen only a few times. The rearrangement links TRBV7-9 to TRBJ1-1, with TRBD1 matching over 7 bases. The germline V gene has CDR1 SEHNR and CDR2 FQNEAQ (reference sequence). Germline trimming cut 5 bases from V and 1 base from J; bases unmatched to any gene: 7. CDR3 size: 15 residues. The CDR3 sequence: CASSGSTGRNTEAFF. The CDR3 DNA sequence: TGTGCCAGCAGCGGATCGACAGGGCGGAACACTGAAGCTTTCTTT.

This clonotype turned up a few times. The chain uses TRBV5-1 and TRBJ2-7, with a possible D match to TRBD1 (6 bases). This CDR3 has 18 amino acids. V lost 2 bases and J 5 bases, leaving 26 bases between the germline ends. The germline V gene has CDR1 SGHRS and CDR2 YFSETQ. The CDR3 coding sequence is TGCGCCAGCAGCTTACGTCCCGGGACACTGCAAGGTTTCCACGAGCAGTACTTC. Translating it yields CASSLRPGTLQGFHEQYF.

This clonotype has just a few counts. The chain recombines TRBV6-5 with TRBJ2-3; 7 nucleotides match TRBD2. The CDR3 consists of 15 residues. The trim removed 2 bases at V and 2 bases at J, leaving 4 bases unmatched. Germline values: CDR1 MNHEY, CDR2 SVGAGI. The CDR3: CASSYRGLYTDTQYF. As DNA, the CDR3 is TGTGCCAGCAGTTACCGGGGACTATACACAGATACGCAGTATTTT.

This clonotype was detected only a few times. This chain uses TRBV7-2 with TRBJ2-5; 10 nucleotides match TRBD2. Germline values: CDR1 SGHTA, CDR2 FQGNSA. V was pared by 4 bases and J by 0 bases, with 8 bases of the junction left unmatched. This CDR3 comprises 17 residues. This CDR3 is CASSSRISGRDQETQYF. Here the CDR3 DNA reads TGTGCCAGCAGCTCCCGGATCAGCGGGAGGGACCAAGAGACCCAGTACTTC. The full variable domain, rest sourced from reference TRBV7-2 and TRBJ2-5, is GAGVSQSPSNKVTEKGKDVELRCDPISGHTALYWYRQSLGQGLEFLIYFQGNSAPDKSGLPSDRFSAERTGGSVSTLTIQRTQQEDSAVYLCASSSRISGRDQETQYFGPGTRLLVL.

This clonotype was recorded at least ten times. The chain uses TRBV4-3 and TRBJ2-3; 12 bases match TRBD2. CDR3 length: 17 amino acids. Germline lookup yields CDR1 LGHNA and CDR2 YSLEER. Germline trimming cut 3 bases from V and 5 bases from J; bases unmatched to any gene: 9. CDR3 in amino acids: CASSQVLAGGSVDTQYF. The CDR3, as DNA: TGCGCCAGCAGCCAGGTCCTAGCGGGAGGGTCGGTAGATACGCAGTATTTT.

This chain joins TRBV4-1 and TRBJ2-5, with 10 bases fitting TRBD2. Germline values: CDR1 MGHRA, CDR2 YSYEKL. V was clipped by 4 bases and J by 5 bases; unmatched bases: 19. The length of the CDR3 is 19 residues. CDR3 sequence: CASSLRGSGLAAERETQYF. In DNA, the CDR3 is TGCGCCAGCAGCCTAAGAGGTAGCGGACTAGCGGCGGAGCGGGAGACCCAGTACTTC.

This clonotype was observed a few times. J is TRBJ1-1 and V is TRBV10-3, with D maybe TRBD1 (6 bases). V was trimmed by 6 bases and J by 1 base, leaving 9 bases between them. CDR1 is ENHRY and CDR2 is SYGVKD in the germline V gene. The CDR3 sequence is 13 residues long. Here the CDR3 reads CAIRRTENTEAFF. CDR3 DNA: TGTGCCATCAGAAGGACAGAGAACACTGAAGCTTTCTTT.

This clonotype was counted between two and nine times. This chain's CDR3 is CASRGTGASADTQYF. The CDR3 DNA reads as TGTGCCAGCAGAGGGACAGGGGCTTCCGCAGATACGCAGTATTTT. This sequence joins TRBV2 and TRBJ2-3; 10 bases map to TRBD1. Looked up from germline, CDR1 is SNHLY and CDR2 is FYNNEI. The CDR3 length is 15 residues. J was trimmed by 4 bases and V by 6 bases; bases with no gene match: 7.

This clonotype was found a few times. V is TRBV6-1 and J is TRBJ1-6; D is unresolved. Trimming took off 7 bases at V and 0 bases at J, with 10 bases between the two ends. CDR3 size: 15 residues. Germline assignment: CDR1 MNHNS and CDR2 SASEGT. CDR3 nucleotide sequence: TGTGCCAGCACCGAAGGCAGCTCCTATAATTCACCCCTCCACTTT. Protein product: CASTEGSSYNSPLHF.

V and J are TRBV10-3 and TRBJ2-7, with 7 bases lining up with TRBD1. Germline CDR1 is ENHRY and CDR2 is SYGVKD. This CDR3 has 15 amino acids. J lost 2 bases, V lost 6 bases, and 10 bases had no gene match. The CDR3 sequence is CAISASDRAPYEQYF. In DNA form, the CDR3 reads TGTGCCATCAGCGCAAGTGACAGGGCCCCCTACGAGCAGTACTTC.

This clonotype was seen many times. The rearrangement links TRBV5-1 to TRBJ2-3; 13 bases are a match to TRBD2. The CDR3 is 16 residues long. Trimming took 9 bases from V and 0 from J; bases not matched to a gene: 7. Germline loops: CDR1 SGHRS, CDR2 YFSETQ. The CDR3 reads CATKGLAGPSTDTQYF. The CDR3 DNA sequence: TGCGCCACCAAGGGACTAGCGGGGCCAAGCACAGATACGCAGTATTTT.

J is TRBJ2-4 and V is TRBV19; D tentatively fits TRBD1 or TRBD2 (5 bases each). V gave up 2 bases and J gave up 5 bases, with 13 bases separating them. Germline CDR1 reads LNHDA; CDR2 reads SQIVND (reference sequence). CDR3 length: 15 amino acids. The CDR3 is CASSILGGPENIQYF. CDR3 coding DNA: TGTGCCAGTAGTATACTTGGGGGACCCGAAAACATTCAGTACTTC. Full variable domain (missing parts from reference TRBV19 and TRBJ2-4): DGGITQSPKYLFRKEGQNVTLSCEQNLNHDAMYWYRQDPGQGLRLIYYSQIVNDFQKGDIAEGYSVSREKKESFPLTVTSAQKNPTAFYLCASSILGGPENIQYFGAGTRLSVL.

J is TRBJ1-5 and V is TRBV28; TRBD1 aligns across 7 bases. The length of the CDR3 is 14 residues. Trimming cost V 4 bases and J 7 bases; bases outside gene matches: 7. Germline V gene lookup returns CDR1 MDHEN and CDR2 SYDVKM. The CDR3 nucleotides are TGTGCCAGCAGTTCGGGACAGCGCTCGCAGCCCCAGCATTTT. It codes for CASSSGQRSQPQHF.

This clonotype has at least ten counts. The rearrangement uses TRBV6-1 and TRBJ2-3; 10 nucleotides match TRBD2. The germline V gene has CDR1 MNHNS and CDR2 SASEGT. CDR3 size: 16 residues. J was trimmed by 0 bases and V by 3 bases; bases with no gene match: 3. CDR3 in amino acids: CASSESSGGSTDTQYF. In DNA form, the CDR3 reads TGTGCCAGCAGTGAGTCTAGCGGGGGTAGCACAGATACGCAGTATTTT.

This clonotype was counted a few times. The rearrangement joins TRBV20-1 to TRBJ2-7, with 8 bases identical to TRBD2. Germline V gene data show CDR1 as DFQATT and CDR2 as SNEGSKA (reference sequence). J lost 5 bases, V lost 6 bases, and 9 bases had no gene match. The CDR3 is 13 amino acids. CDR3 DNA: TGCAGTGCACGGGGACTAGGAGAAGACGAGCAGTACTTC. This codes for CSARGLGEDEQYF.

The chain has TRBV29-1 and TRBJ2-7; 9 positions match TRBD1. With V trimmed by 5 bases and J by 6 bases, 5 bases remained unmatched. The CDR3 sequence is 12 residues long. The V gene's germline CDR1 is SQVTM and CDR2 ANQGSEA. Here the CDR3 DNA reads TGCAGCGTTCTGACAGGGGGTGGCGAGCAGTACTTC. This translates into CSVLTGGGEQYF.

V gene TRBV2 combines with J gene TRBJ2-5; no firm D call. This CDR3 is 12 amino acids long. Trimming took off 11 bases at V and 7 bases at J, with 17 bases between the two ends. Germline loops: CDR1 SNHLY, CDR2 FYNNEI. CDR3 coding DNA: TGTGCCGCAGAGGACCCCCGAGGGACCCAGTACTTC. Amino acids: CAAEDPRGTQYF. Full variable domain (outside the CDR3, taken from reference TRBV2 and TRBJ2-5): EPEVTQTPSHQVTQMGQEVILRCVPISNHLYFYWYRQILGQKVEFLVSFYNNEISEKSEIFDDQFSVERPDGSNFTLKIRSTKLEDSAMYFCAAEDPRGTQYFGPGTRLLVL.

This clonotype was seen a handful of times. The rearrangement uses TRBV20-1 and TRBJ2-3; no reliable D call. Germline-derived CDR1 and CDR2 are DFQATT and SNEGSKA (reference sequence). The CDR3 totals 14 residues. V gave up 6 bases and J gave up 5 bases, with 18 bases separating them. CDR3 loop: CSAQPLRLEDTQYF. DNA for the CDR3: TGCAGTGCCCAACCCCTCCGGCTCGAAGATACGCAGTATTTT.

CDR3 loop: CAWRSDLNEQYF. CDR3 coding DNA: TGTGCCTGGAGATCAGACTTGAACGAGCAGTACTTC. This sequence joins TRBV30 and TRBJ2-7; no reliable D call. V was pared by 3 bases and J by 5 bases, with 11 bases between. This CDR3 comprises 12 residues. The V gene's germline CDR1 is GTSNPN and CDR2 SVGIG (reference sequence). Combining the CDR3 with reference TRBV30 and TRBJ2-7 gives the whole variable domain SQTIHQWPATLVQPVGSPLSLECTVEGTSNPNLYWYRQAAGRGLQLLFYSVGIGQISSEVPQNLSASRPQDRQFILSSKKLLLSDSGFYLCAWRSDLNEQYFGPGTRLTVT.

CDR3 nucleotides: TGTGCCAGCAGCGTATCAGGGGGAGGTGAAAAACTGTTTTTT. This translates into CASSVSGGGEKLFF. The gene calls are TRBV9 and TRBJ1-4; 7 bases fit TRBD1. Trimming at V came to 1 base and at J to 7 bases, leaving 4 bases not matched to a gene. This CDR3 is built from 14 residues. From germline, CDR1 is SGDLS and CDR2 YYNGEE.

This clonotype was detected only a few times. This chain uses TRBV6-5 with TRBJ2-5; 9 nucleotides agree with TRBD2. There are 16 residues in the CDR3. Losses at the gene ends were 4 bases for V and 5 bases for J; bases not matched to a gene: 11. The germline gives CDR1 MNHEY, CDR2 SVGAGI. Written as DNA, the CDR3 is TGTGCCAGCAGTTCCCGGGGTAGCGGGGGTTCGGAGACCCAGTACTTC. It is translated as CASSSRGSGGSETQYF.

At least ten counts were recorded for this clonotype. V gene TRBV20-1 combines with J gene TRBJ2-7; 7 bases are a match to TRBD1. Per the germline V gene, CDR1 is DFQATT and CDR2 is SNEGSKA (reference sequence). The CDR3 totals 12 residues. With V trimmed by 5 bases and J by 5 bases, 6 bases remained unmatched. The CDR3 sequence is CSAETGFHEQYF. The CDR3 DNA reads TGCAGTGCTGAGACAGGGTTCCACGAGCAGTACTTC.